One sample yielded the 2 T cell receptor beta chains listed below, sequenced in a study of OX40 agonist ivuxolimab in advanced cancers. Here immunoSEQ multiplex PCR was the method, and the copy in TCRdb shows in-frame clones only, minus some. The repertoire includes around 66,000 clones, 87% of them detected once, and about 2% sits in the top ten. The sample consisted of CD4+ or CD8+ T cells sorted from blood, taken in a trial of the OX40 agonist ivuxolimab. Receptor source: an adult with an advanced solid tumor such as melanoma, head and neck, liver or kidney cancer.

The genes are TRBV9 and TRBJ2-3; 10 nucleotides line up with TRBD2. CDR3 length equals 17 residues. After removal of 4 bases from V and 0 bases from J, the junction contained 8 bases not matched to a gene. Germline CDR1 is SGDLS and CDR2 is YYNGEE. The CDR3 sequence: CASSRQPGLASTDTQYF. DNA for the CDR3: TGTGCCAGCAGCCGACAACCGGGACTAGCGAGCACAGATACGCAGTATTTT.

The V and J genes are TRBV2 and TRBJ1-6, with 8 bases fitting TRBD1. Germline CDR1 is SNHLY and CDR2 is FYNNEI. V lost 5 bases and J lost 5; bases outside the gene matches: 2. CDR3 size: 14 residues. CDR3 bases: TGTGCCAGCAGTCAACAGGGGGATAATTCACCCCTCCACTTT. Protein product: CASSQQGDNSPLHF.